One and the same sample provided the 20 T cell receptor beta chains below, sequenced in a study of early T cells in non-severe SARS-CoV-2 infection. One entry per CDR3 protein, called by TCRdb with MiXCR from the 5' RACE reads. Here the sample spans approximately 100,000 distinct CDR3 sequences, 16% being singletons. Sequencing input: whole blood. The origin of the receptors is an adult who was a healthcare worker with PCR-confirmed SARS-CoV-2 infection or an uninfected control (not recorded which).

The DNA for the CDR3 is TGTGCCAGCAGTCCGTCGGGGAGCTCCTACAATGAGCAGTTCTTC. This gives the protein CASSPSGSSYNEQFF. This rearrangement joins TRBV12-3 or TRBV12-4 to TRBJ2-1; D may be TRBD2 (5 bases). Trimming cost V 5 bases and J 0 bases, with 11 bases left between them. The CDR3 runs to 15 residues.

The chain carries TRBV11-2 and TRBJ2-2, with 9 positions matching TRBD1. With 5 bases clipped from V and 4 bases from J, the junction kept 5 bases outside the gene matches. Germline V CDR1 and CDR2: SGHAT, FQNNGV. The CDR3 runs 15 residues. The CDR3 loop reads CASSPGTGLTGELFF. The CDR3 DNA reads TGTGCCAGCAGCCCGGGGACAGGGCTCACCGGGGAGCTGTTTTTT.

The chain links TRBV7-9 to TRBJ2-1; D possibly corresponds to TRBD2 (6 bases). The CDR3 consists of 15 residues. Trimming cost V 3 bases and J 3 bases, with 12 bases left between them. The germline CDR1 and CDR2 sequences are SEHNR and FQNEAQ (reference sequence). The CDR3 DNA reads TGTGCCAGCAGCTTTAGCGGAGGGCTCTACAATGAGCAGTTCTTC. It specifies CASSFSGGLYNEQFF.

This clonotype was found a few times. This chain links TRBV27 with TRBJ2-7; the match to TRBD1 covers 7 bases. Germline assignment: CDR1 MNHEY and CDR2 SMNVEV (reference sequence). The CDR3 is 15 residues long. Germline trimming cut 4 bases from V and 3 bases from J; bases unmatched to any gene: 9. In nucleotides, the CDR3 is TGTGCCAGCAGTTCCATATCGGCAGGGGGCTACGAGCAGTACTTC. It encodes CASSSISAGGYEQYF.

This clonotype has a single count. The chain is built from TRBV7-8 and TRBJ1-4; 11 nucleotides agree with TRBD1. J lost 7 bases, V lost 0 bases, and 4 bases had no gene match. Germline values: CDR1 SGHVS, CDR2 FQNEAQ. This CDR3 has 16 amino acids. For the CDR3, the DNA is TGTGCCAGCAGCTTAGCGCGGACAGGGGGCGGTGAAAAACTGTTTTTT. Translation gives CASSLARTGGGEKLFF.

This clonotype was seen repeatedly, ten times or more. The chain links TRBV7-9 to TRBJ1-2, with D hard to call. Looked up from germline, CDR1 is SEHNR and CDR2 is FQNEAQ (reference sequence). This CDR3 has 14 amino acids. Deletions cut 5 bases from V and 0 bases from J, with 10 bases between. The CDR3: CASSTTSANYGYTF. The CDR3 region has the DNA TGTGCCAGCAGCACCACCAGCGCTAACTATGGCTACACCTTC.

There are many counts of this clonotype. The V and J genes are TRBV28 and TRBJ2-7; the D gene is possibly TRBD2 (5 bases). Between the trimmed V and J ends, which lost 5 bases and 7 bases, there was a span of 18 bases. The CDR3 runs to 14 residues. Looked up from germline, CDR1 is MDHEN and CDR2 is SYDVKM. CDR3 sequence: CASSPGGFEGEQYF. CDR3 nucleotide sequence: TGTGCCAGCAGTCCAGGAGGATTTGAGGGTGAGCAGTACTTC.

This clonotype was detected a few times. The chain has TRBV29-1 and TRBJ2-5, with 15 bases that match TRBD2. Germline V gives CDR1 SQVTM, CDR2 ANQGSEA. This CDR3 contains 15 residues. The trim removed 6 bases at V and 5 bases at J, leaving 7 bases unmatched. CDR3 coding DNA: TGCAGCGTGGATGGACTAGCGGGGGGGCCCGAGACCCAGTACTTC. Protein sequence: CSVDGLAGGPETQYF.

The chain recombines TRBV20-1 with TRBJ2-5; tentative D call: TRBD1 (5 bases). V lost 4 bases and J 0 bases, leaving 12 bases between the germline ends. Germline values: CDR1 DFQATT, CDR2 SNEGSKA (reference sequence). The CDR3 is 14 amino acids. The CDR3 nucleotides read TGCAGTGCTACTGACAGCGCTAACCAAGAGACCCAGTACTTC. Translation gives CSATDSANQETQYF.

The chain carries TRBV7-9 and TRBJ1-2; no clear D. Germline values: CDR1 SEHNR, CDR2 FQNEAQ (reference sequence). V was trimmed by 8 bases and J by 1 base, leaving 11 bases between them. The CDR3 is made up of 13 amino acids. DNA for the CDR3: TGTGCCAGCGGTCCTCGCGATAACTATGGCTACACCTTC. The encoded protein is CASGPRDNYGYTF.

The gene calls are TRBV5-4 and TRBJ2-7; D gene unclear. With 4 bases removed from V and 0 bases from J, the gap between germline ends came to 2 bases. Germline lookup yields CDR1 SGHNT and CDR2 YYREEE (reference sequence). The CDR3 covers 11 residues. The CDR3, as DNA: TGTGCCAGCAGCGGCTCCTACGAGCAGTACTTC. The encoded protein is CASSGSYEQYF.

This clonotype was seen at least ten times. The CDR3 region has the DNA TGTGCCAGCAGTGAGGTTGCGGGAGGGCCAGATACGCAGTATTTT. It yields the protein CASSEVAGGPDTQYF. V gene TRBV6-4 combines with J gene TRBJ2-3, with 9 nucleotides matching TRBD2. V shed 3 bases and J 4 bases; nucleotides not matched to a gene: 5. CDR1 is MRHNA and CDR2 is SNTAGT in the germline V gene. This CDR3 has 15 amino acids.

This clonotype has ten or more counts. V and J are TRBV20-1 and TRBJ1-1; possible D gene TRBD1, 5 bases. The CDR3 is 15 amino acids. Deletions cut 6 bases from V and 0 bases from J, with 17 bases between. CDR1 and CDR2 (germline): DFQATT, SNEGSKA (reference sequence). The CDR3 protein is CSAPGLGTMNTEAFF. The CDR3 nucleotides are TGCAGTGCCCCCGGACTCGGGACGATGAACACTGAAGCTTTCTTT.

This clonotype came up many times. The V call is TRBV12-3 or TRBV12-4, the J call TRBJ2-7; 9 bases are shared with TRBD1. This CDR3 is built from 14 residues. V was pared by 5 bases and J by 4 bases, with 6 bases of the junction left unmatched. CDR3: CASSPQGQGYEQYF. Here the CDR3 DNA reads TGTGCCAGCAGTCCCCAGGGACAGGGTTACGAGCAGTACTTC.

This chain links TRBV28 with TRBJ2-4; possible D gene TRBD1, 6 bases. From germline, CDR1 is MDHEN and CDR2 SYDVKM. V gave up 5 bases and J gave up 1 base, with 9 bases separating them. The CDR3 totals 14 residues. CDR3 sequence (DNA): TGTGCCAGCAGTCCTCAGGGGGCCAAAAACATTCAGTACTTC. It encodes CASSPQGAKNIQYF.

This clonotype has more than one count but fewer than ten. The rearrangement links TRBV4-3 to TRBJ1-2, with D unclear. This CDR3 contains 15 residues. Trimming left V 1 base short and J 8 bases short, with 17 bases between. Germline V lookup: CDR1 LGHNA, CDR2 YSLEER. The CDR3 DNA sequence: TGCGCCAGCAGCCAAGGAGTCTATACCTTGGGGGGCTACACCTTC. Residues: CASSQGVYTLGGYTF.

The chain recombines TRBV20-1 with TRBJ1-4; D uncertain. Germline assignment: CDR1 DFQATT and CDR2 SNEGSKA (reference sequence). This CDR3 has 17 amino acids. The V and J ends lost 4 bases and 0 bases respectively, with 18 bases between them. This chain's CDR3 is CSAIIPTAETTNEKLFF. The CDR3 DNA reads as TGCAGTGCTATAATTCCCACTGCGGAAACAACTAATGAAAAACTGTTTTTT.

The chain is built from TRBV27 and TRBJ2-1; 13 positions match TRBD2. CDR1 and CDR2 (germline): MNHEY, SMNVEV (reference sequence). The CDR3 loop spans 16 amino acids. Trimming at V came to 5 bases and at J to 2 bases, leaving 3 bases not matched to a gene. The CDR3 region has the DNA TGTGCCAGCAGTCCAGGGACTAGCGGGACCTACAATGAGCAGTTCTTC. Translating it yields CASSPGTSGTYNEQFF.

This rearrangement joins TRBV7-9 to TRBJ2-7; D uncertain. Germline V gene lookup returns CDR1 SEHNR and CDR2 FQNEAQ (reference sequence). The length of the CDR3 is 14 residues. The V and J ends lost 6 bases and 2 bases respectively, with 14 bases between them. The CDR3, as DNA: TGTGCCAGCAGTCCCTCGACGGTTACCTACGAGCAGTACTTC. This gives the protein CASSPSTVTYEQYF.

This clonotype appeared a few times. The CDR3, as DNA: TGTGCCAGCAGTAGAGGGACCATTACCTACAATGAGCAGTTCTTC. It yields the protein CASSRGTITYNEQFF. The chain joins TRBV27 to TRBJ2-1, with D tentatively TRBD1 or TRBD2 (5 bases each). CDR3 size: 15 residues. V was clipped by 5 bases and J by 2 bases, with 13 bases between them. The V gene's germline CDR1 is MNHEY and CDR2 SMNVEV (reference sequence).